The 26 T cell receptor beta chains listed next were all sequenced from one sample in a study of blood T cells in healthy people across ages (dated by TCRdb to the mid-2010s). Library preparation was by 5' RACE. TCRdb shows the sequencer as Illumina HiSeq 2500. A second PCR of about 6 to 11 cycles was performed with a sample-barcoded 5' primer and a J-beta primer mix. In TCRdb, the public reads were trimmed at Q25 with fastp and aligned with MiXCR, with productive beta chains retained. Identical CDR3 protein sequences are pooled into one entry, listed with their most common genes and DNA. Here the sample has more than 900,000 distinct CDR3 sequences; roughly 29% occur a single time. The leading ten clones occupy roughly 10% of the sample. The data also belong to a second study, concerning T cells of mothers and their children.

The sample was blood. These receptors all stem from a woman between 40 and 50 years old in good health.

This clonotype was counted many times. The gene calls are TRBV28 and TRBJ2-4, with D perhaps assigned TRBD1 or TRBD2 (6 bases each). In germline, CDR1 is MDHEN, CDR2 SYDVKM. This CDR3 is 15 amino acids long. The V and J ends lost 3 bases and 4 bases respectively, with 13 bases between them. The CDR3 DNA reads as TGTGCCAGCAGTTTGGGGGGCGGCGGGAAAAACATTCAGTACTTC. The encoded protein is CASSLGGGGKNIQYF.

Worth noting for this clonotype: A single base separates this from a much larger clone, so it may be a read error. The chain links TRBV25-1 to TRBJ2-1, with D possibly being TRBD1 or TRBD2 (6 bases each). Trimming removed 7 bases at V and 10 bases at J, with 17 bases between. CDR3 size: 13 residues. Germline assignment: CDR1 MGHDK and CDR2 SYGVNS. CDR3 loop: CASTGGGVDEQFF. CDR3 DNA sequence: TGTGCCAGCACCGGGGGCGGGGTTGACGAGCAGTTCTTC. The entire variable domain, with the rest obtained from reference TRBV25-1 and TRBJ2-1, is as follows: EADIYQTPRYLVIGTGKKITLECSQTMGHDKMYWYQQDPGMELHLIHYSYGVNSTEKGDLSSESTVSRIRTEHFPLTLESARPSHTSQYLCASTGGGVDEQFFGPGTRLTVL.

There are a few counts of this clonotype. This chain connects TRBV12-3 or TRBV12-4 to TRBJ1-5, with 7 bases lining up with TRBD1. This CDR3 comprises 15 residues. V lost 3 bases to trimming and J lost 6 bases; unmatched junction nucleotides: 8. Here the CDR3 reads CASSFDSRGGQPQHF. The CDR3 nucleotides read TGTGCCAGCAGTTTTGATTCCAGGGGGGGTCAGCCCCAGCATTTT.

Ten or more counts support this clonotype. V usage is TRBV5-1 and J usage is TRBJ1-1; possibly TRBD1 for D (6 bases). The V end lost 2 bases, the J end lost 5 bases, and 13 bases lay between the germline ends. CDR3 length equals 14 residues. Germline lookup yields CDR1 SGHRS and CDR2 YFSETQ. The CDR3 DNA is TGCGCCAGCAGCTTCGGGGCAGGGGTAACTGAAGCTTTCTTT. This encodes CASSFGAGVTEAFF. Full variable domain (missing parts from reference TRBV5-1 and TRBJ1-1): KAGVTQTPRYLIKTRGQQVTLSCSPISGHRSVSWYQQTPGQGLQFLFEYFSETQRNKGNFPGRFSGRQFSNSRSEMNVSTLELGDSALYLCASSFGAGVTEAFFGQGTRLTVV.

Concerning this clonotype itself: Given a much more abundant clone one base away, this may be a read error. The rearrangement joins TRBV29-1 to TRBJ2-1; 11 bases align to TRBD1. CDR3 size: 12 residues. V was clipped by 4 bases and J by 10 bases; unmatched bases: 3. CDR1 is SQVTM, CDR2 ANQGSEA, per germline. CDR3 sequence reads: CSVGDRGYEQFF. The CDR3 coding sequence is TGCAGCGTTGGGGACAGGGGGTACGAGCAGTTCTTC.

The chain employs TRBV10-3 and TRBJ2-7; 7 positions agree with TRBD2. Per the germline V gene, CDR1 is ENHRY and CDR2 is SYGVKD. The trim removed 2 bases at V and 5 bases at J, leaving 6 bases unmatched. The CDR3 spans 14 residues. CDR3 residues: CAISEGRVVHEQYF. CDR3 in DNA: TGTGCCATCAGTGAGGGGAGGGTTGTCCACGAGCAGTACTTC.

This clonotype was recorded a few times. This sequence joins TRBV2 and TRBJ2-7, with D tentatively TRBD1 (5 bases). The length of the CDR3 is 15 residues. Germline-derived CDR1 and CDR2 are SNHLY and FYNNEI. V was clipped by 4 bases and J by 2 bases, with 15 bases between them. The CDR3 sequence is CASSVSSGIPYEQYF. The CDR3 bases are TGTGCCAGCAGTGTGAGTTCAGGGATTCCCTACGAGCAGTACTTC.

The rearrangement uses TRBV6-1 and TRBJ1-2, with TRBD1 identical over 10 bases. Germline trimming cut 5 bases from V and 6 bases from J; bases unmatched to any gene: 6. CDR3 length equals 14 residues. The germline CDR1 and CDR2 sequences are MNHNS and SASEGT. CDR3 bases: TGTGCCAGCAGTACCCAAGGGACAGGGGATGGCTACACCTTC. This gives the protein CASSTQGTGDGYTF.

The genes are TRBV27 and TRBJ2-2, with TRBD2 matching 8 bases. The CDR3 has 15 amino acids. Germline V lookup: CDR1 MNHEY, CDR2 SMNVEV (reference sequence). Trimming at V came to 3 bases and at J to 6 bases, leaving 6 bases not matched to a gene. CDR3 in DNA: TGTGCCAGCAGTTTGTCCGGACTAGCCCCCGGGGAGCTGTTTTTT. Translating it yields CASSLSGLAPGELFF.

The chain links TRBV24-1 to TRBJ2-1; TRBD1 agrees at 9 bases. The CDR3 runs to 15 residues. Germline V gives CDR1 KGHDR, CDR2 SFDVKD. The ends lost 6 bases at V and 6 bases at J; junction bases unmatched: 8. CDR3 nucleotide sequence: TGTGCCACCAGTAATCCGGGACAGGGAAGCAATGAGCAGTTCTTC. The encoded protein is CATSNPGQGSNEQFF.

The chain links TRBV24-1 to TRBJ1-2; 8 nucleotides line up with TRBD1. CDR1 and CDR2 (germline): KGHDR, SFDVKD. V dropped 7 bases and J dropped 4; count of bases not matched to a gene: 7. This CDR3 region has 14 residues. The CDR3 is CATRDPDRAYGYTF. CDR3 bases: TGTGCCACCAGGGATCCGGACAGGGCCTATGGCTACACCTTC.

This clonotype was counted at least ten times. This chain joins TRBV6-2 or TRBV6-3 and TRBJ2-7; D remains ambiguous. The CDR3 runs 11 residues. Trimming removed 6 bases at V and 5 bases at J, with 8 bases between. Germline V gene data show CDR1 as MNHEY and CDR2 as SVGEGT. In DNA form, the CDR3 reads TGTGCCAGCAGCCCCCTCCACGAGCAGTACTTC. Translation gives CASSPLHEQYF.

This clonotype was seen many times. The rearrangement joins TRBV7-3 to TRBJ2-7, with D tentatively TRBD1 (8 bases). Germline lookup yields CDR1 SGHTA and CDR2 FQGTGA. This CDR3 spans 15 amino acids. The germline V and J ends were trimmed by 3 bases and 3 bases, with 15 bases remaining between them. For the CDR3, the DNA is TGTGCCAGCAGCTTCCGGACAGGGAGGGACTACGAGCAGTACTTC. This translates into CASSFRTGRDYEQYF.

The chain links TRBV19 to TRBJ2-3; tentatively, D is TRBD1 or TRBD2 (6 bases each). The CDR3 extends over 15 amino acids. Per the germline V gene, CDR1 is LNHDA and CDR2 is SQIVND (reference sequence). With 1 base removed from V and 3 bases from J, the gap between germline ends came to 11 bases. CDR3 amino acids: CASSIVGGSTDTQYF. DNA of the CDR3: TGTGCCAGTAGTATAGTAGGGGGGAGTACAGATACGCAGTATTTT.

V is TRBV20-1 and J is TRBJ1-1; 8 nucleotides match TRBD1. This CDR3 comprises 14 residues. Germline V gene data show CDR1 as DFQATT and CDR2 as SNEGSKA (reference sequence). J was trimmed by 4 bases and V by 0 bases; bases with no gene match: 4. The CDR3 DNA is TGCAGTGCTAGAGATGGAACAGGGGGCACTGAAGCTTTCTTT. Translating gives CSARDGTGGTEAFF.

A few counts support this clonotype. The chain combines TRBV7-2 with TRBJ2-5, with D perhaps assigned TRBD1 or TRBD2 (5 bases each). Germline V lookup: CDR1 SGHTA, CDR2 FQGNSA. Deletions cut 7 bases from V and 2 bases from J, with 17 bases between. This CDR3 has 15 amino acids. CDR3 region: CASTRNRGRQETQYF. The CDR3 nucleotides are TGTGCCAGCACCAGAAACCGGGGCCGACAAGAGACCCAGTACTTC.

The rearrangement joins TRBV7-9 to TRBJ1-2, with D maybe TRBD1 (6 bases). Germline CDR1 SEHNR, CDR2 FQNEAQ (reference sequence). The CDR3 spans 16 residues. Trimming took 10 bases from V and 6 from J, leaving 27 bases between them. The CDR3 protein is CATGEILMPGADGYTF. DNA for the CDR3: TGTGCCACGGGGGAGATCCTGATGCCGGGGGCCGATGGCTACACCTTC.

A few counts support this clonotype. Here the CDR3 reads CASSKGEATALLDYGYTF. The DNA for the CDR3 is TGTGCCAGCAGCAAAGGAGAGGCGACAGCCCTCCTAGACTATGGCTACACCTTC. The chain uses TRBV21-1 and TRBJ1-2. TRBV21-1 corresponds to a pseudogene. The CDR3 has 18 amino acids.

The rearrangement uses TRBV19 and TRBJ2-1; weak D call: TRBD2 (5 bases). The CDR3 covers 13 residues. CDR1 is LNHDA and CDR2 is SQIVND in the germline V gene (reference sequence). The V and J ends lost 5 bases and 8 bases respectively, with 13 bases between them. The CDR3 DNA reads TGTGCCAGTAGTGTACTAGGTGTTCATGAGCAGTTCTTC. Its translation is CASSVLGVHEQFF.

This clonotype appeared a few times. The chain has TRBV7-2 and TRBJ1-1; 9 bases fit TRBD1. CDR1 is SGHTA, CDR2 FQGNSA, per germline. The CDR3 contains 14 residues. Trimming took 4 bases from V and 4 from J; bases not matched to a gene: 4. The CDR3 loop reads CASSSETGGTEAFF. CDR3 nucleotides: TGTGCCAGCAGCTCCGAGACAGGGGGCACTGAAGCTTTCTTT.

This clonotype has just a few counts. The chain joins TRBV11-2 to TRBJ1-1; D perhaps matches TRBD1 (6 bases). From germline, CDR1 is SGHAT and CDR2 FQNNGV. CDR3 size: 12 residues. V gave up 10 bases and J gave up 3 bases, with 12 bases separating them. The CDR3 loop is CAIRGVDTEAFF. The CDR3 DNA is TGTGCCATCAGGGGTGTGGACACTGAAGCTTTCTTT.

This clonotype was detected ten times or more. The CDR3 DNA is TGTGCCAGCAGCTGGACAGGACAGGGAGGCTACGAGCAGTACTTC. Translating it yields CASSWTGQGGYEQYF. The V gene is TRBV7-2, the J gene TRBJ2-7, with 8 bases that match TRBD1. This CDR3 has 15 residues. J gave up 3 bases and V 4 bases, and 8 bases lay outside the gene matches. CDR1 is SGHTA, CDR2 FQGNSA, per germline.

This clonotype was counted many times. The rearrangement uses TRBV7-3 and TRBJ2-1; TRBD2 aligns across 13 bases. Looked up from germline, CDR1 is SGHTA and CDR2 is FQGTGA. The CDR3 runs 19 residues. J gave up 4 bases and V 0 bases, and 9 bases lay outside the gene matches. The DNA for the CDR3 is TGTGCCAGCAGCTTAACGGCGGCTCGGACTAGCGGGGGATACAATGAGCAGTTCTTC. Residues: CASSLTAARTSGGYNEQFF.

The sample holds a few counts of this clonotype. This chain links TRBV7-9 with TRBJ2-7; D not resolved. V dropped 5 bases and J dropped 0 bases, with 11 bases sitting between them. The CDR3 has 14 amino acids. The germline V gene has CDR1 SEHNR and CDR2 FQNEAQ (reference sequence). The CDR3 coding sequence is TGTGCCAGCAGCCTCTTACACAGCTCCTACGAGCAGTACTTC. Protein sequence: CASSLLHSSYEQYF.

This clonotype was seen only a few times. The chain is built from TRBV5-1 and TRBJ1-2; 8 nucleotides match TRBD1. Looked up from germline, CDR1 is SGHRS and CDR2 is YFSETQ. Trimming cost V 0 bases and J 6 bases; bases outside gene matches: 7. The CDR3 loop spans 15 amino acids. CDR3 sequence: CASSLDSGQGNGYTF. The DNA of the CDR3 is TGCGCCAGCAGCTTGGATTCAGGACAGGGCAATGGCTACACCTTC.

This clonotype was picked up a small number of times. The CDR3 nucleotides are TGTGCCAGCAGCTTCGGTCCGGGACAGGGGGCGGGTAACTATGGCTACACCTTC. Translated, it gives CASSFGPGQGAGNYGYTF. This chain uses TRBV7-9 with TRBJ1-2; 12 positions agree with TRBD1. The CDR3 sequence is 18 residues long. The V segment lost 3 bases and the J segment 1 base; nucleotides outside the gene matches: 9. The germline V gene has CDR1 SEHNR and CDR2 FQNEAQ (reference sequence).